This entry lists 7 T cell receptor beta chains sequenced from one sample in a study of early T cells in non-severe SARS-CoV-2 infection. TCRdb reprocessed the 5' RACE reads with MiXCR, giving one entry per CDR3 protein. The sample lists roughly 33,000 distinct CDR3 sequences; around 5.8% were seen once. The specimen was whole blood. The source of these receptors is an adult who was a healthcare worker with PCR-confirmed SARS-CoV-2 infection or an uninfected control (not recorded which).

The CDR3 here is CASSMGLRETQYF. The CDR3 DNA reads TGTGCCAGTAGTATGGGGTTGAGAGAGACCCAGTACTTC. This chain links TRBV19 with TRBJ2-5; D gene uncertain. This CDR3 has 13 amino acids. V lost 3 bases and J 4 bases, leaving 9 bases between the germline ends. Germline V CDR1 and CDR2: LNHDA, SQIVND (reference sequence).

In this sample, this clonotype turned up many times. The gene calls are TRBV7-9 and TRBJ1-4; D call uncertain. V lost 2 bases, J lost 2 bases, and 12 bases lay in between. Germline CDR1 SEHNR, CDR2 FQNEAQ (reference sequence). The CDR3 has 16 amino acids. The CDR3 loop reads CASSLNSLRTNEKLFF. CDR3 DNA: TGTGCCAGCAGCTTAAACAGCCTCCGCACTAATGAAAAACTGTTTTTT.

This clonotype has ten or more counts. V gene TRBV12-5 combines with J gene TRBJ2-1; 8 nucleotides line up with TRBD1. Trimming cost V 4 bases and J 0 bases; bases outside gene matches: 2. The CDR3 is 15 residues long. The germline V gene encodes CDR1 LGHNT and CDR2 FRNRAP. CDR3 sequence: CASGYGQGSYNEQFF. The CDR3 DNA reads TGTGCTAGTGGTTACGGACAGGGCTCCTACAATGAGCAGTTCTTC.

This chain uses TRBV20-1 with TRBJ2-7; a weak D match, TRBD2 (6 bases). The CDR3 sequence is 14 residues long. Trimming removed 6 bases from V and 6 bases from J, with 21 bases in between. CDR1 DFQATT and CDR2 SNEGSKA come from the germline V gene (reference sequence). The CDR3 region has the DNA TGCAGTGCCCCGAGACTAGTGGGTGGTGGCGAGCAGTACTTC. It yields the protein CSAPRLVGGGEQYF.

In this sample, this clonotype turned up many times. The rearrangement joins TRBV15 to TRBJ2-2; maybe TRBD2 (5 bases). This CDR3 region has 17 residues. The V end was cut by 3 bases, the J end by 7 bases, with 21 bases between. Germline assignment: CDR1 LNHNV and CDR2 YYDKDF (reference sequence). In DNA, the CDR3 is TGTGCCACCAGCAGGGGTTTAAGCGAAGGAGGACGCGGGGAGCTGTTTTTT. It codes for CATSRGLSEGGRGELFF.

Ten or more counts support this clonotype. This chain links TRBV7-2 with TRBJ2-7; D is tentatively TRBD1 or TRBD2 (7 bases each). CDR1 SGHTA and CDR2 FQGNSA come from the germline V gene. V was cut by 5 bases and J by 9 bases, with 26 bases left in between. This CDR3 has 16 amino acids. The CDR3 here is CASSPQSGTAGNVQYV. As DNA, the CDR3 is TGTGCCAGCAGCCCCCAGTCGGGGACAGCGGGGAACGTGCAGTACGTC.

Many counts were recorded for this clonotype. J is TRBJ2-1 and V is TRBV7-8; 8 bases map to TRBD1. Germline V gene sequence: CDR1 SGHVS, CDR2 FQNEAQ. This CDR3 spans 14 amino acids. V lost 2 bases, J lost 8 bases, and 5 bases stayed unmatched. CDR3 loop: CASSLRQGAYEQFF. CDR3 sequence (DNA): TGTGCCAGCAGCTTAAGGCAGGGGGCCTATGAGCAGTTCTTC. The full variable domain, in which reference TRBV7-8 and TRBJ2-1 provide the parts outside the CDR3, is GAGVSQSPRYKVAKRGQDVALRCDPISGHVSLFWYQQALGQGPEFLTYFQNEAQLDKSGLPSDRFFAERPEGSVSTLKIQRTQQEDSAVYLCASSLRQGAYEQFFGPGTRLTVL.